Listed below are T cell receptor beta chains from one sample, sequenced in a study of blood T cell repertoires in COVID-19. The table came from immunoSEQ multiplex PCR; TCRdb's copy has only in-frame clones and leaves some out. The sample lists more than 300,000 clones, approximately 88% occurring once. Input material: peripheral blood. The receptor set was obtained from a woman in her twenties or thirties with COVID-19, enrolled during active disease. Each CDR3 is given with its conserved first and last residue. Fields, in order: V gene, J gene, D gene, CDR3 protein. The D gene is left open where the match is weak.

V gene: TRBV27
J gene: TRBJ1-6
D gene: NA
CDR3 protein: CASSLTGSPLHF

V gene: TRBV2
J gene: TRBJ1-2
D gene: TRBD1
CDR3 protein: CASLDRGNYGYTF

V gene: TRBV27
J gene: TRBJ1-2
D gene: TRBD1
CDR3 protein: CASSLGRGLYGYTF

V gene: TRBV12-3/TRBV12-4
J gene: TRBJ2-7
D gene: TRBD1
CDR3 protein: CASRGQGAGEQYF

V gene: TRBV3-1/TRBV3-2
J gene: TRBJ2-1
D gene: TRBD2
CDR3 protein: CASSQAGGDEQFF

V gene: TRBV4-2
J gene: TRBJ2-7
D gene: NA
CDR3 protein: CASREEGGGPYEQYF

V gene: TRBV19
J gene: TRBJ1-2
D gene: NA
CDR3 protein: CASSMGAADGYTF

V gene: TRBV4-2
J gene: TRBJ1-1
D gene: TRBD1
CDR3 protein: CASSPGGQTLGTEAFF

V gene: TRBV7-2
J gene: TRBJ2-5
D gene: NA
CDR3 protein: CASSLGGRGGETQYF

V gene: TRBV6-5
J gene: TRBJ1-1
D gene: TRBD1
CDR3 protein: CASSSAPDRAAEAFF

V gene: TRBV9
J gene: TRBJ1-2
D gene: TRBD1
CDR3 protein: CASSTPTGIHGYTF

V gene: TRBV18
J gene: TRBJ2-5
D gene: NA
CDR3 protein: CASQVDETQYF

V gene: TRBV28
J gene: TRBJ2-3
D gene: NA
CDR3 protein: CASSLLSGAITDTQYF

V gene: TRBV19
J gene: TRBJ1-6
D gene: NA
CDR3 protein: CASSIFGQNSPLHF

V gene: TRBV24-1
J gene: TRBJ2-1
D gene: TRBD1
CDR3 protein: CATSEDDRGPYNEQFF

V gene: TRBV5-4
J gene: TRBJ2-3
D gene: TRBD1
CDR3 protein: CASRGPGGLRGDTQYF

V gene: TRBV7-9
J gene: TRBJ2-1
D gene: NA
CDR3 protein: CASNLGLDEQFF

V gene: TRBV19
J gene: TRBJ2-5
D gene: TRBD1
CDR3 protein: CASSIGTGAETQYF